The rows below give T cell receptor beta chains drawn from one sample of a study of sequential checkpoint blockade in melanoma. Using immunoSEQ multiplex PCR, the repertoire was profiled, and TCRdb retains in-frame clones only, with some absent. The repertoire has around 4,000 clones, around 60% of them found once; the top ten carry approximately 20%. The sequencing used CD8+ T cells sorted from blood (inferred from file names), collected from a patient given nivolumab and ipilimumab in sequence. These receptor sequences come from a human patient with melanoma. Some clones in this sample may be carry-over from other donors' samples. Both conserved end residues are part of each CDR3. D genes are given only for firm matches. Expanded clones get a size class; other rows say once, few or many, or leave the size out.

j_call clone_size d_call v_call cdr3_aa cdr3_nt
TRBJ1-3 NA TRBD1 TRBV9 CASSVYPTGQGDGNTIYF TGTGCCAGCAGCGTATACCCCACGGGACAGGGTGACGGAAACACCATATATTTT
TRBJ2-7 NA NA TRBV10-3 CASGSRWYEQYF TGTGCCTCCGGATCCAGGTGGTACGAGCAGTACTTC
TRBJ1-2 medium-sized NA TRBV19 CASSIGGGSNYGYTF TGTGCCAGTAGTATAGGGGGGGGATCCAACTATGGCTACACCTTC
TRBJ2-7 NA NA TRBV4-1 CASSQEGGTGSSYEQYF TGCGCCAGCAGCCAAGAGGGGGGGACAGGATCTTCCTACGAGCAGTACTTC
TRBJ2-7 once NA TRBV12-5 CASNTGLNEQYF TGTGCTAGTAATACAGGGCTCAACGAGCAGTACTTC
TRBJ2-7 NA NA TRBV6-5 CASSYSGQTDDEQYF TGTGCCAGCAGTTACTCTGGGCAGACGGATGACGAGCAGTACTTC
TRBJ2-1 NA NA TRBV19 CASSIPTGTEQFF TGTGCCAGTAGTATTCCCACCGGGACAGAGCAGTTCTTC
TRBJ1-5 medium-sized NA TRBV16 CASSQSAAQVGDQPQHF TGTGCCAGCAGCCAATCTGCGGCGCAGGTCGGGGATCAGCCCCAGCATTTT
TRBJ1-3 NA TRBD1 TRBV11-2 CASSPRDRVSGNTIYF TGTGCCAGCAGCCCCCGGGACAGGGTTTCGGGAAACACCATATATTTT
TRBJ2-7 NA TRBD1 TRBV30 CAWSGSGTVSYEQYF TGTGCCTGGAGTGGCTCCGGGACAGTCTCCTACGAGCAGTACTTC
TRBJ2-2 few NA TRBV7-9 CASSLGAGTGELFF TGTGCCAGCTCTCTAGGGGCGGGGACCGGGGAGCTGTTTTTT
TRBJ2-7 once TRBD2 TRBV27 CASSPTSAGYEQYF TGTGCCAGCAGTCCGACTAGCGCCGGTTACGAGCAGTACTTC
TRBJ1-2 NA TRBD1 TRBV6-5 CASSTGTGESYGYTF TGTGCCAGCAGTACCGGGACAGGGGAGAGCTATGGCTACACCTTC
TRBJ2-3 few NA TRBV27 CASSTPTDTQYF TGTGCCAGCAGTACTCCCACAGATACGCAGTATTTT
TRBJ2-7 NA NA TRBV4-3 CASSQDRGSMYEQYF TGCGCCAGCAGCCAAGATCGAGGCAGTATGTACGAGCAGTACTTC
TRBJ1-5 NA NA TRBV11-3 CASSFGVMYSNQPQHF TGTGCCAGCAGCTTCGGGGTGATGTATAGCAATCAGCCCCAGCATTTT
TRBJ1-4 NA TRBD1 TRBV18 CASSPPNRGNEKLFF TGTGCCAGCTCACCACCGAACAGGGGGAATGAAAAACTGTTTTTT
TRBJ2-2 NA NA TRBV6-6 CASSYSISTGELFF TGTGCCAGCAGTTACTCGATCAGCACCGGGGAGCTGTTTTTT
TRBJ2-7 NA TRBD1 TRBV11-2 CASSIPGTGVYEQYF TGTGCCAGCAGCATCCCCGGGACAGGGGTCTACGAGCAGTACTTC
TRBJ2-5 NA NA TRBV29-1 CSVVSVKETQYF TGCAGCGTTGTTTCAGTGAAAGAGACCCAGTACTTC
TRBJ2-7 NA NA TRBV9 CASSQGSGVPNEQYF TGTGCCAGCAGCCAAGGGTCAGGGGTCCCCAACGAGCAGTACTTC
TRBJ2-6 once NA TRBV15 CATSQDDSSSGANVLTF TGTGCCACCAGCCAAGACGATTCTAGCTCTGGGGCCAACGTCCTGACTTTC
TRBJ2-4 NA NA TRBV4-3 CASSQAKTEWDIQYF TGCGCCAGCAGCCAAGCTAAGACAGAGTGGGACATTCAGTACTTC
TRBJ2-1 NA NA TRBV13 CASSLNAGFGSYNEQFF TGTGCCAGCAGCTTAAACGCGGGCTTTGGGAGCTACAATGAGCAGTTCTTC
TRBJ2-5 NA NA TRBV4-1 CASSQGEETQYF TGCGCCAGCAGCCAAGGAGAAGAGACCCAGTACTTC
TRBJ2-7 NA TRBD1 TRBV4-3 CASSQGTGYEQYF TGCGCCAGCAGCCAGGGGACAGGGTACGAGCAGTACTTC
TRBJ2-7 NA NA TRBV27 CASTGQGEQYF TGTGCCAGCACAGGGCAGGGAGAGCAGTACTTC
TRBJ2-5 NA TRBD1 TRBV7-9 CASSLGPGTEETQYF TGTGCCAGCAGCTTAGGACCCGGGACAGAAGAGACCCAGTACTTC
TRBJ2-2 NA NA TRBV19 CASSPVYTGELFF TGTGCCAGTAGTCCCGTCTACACCGGGGAGCTGTTTTTT
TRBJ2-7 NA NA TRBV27 CASSSTPGHFEQYF TGTGCCAGCAGTTCAACCCCGGGACACTTCGAGCAGTACTTC
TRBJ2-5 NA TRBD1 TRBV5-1 CASSAGTVKGETQYF TGCGCCAGCAGCGCCGGGACAGTAAAGGGGGAGACCCAGTACTTC
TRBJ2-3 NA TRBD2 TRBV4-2 CASSLIAGEYTDTQYF TGTGCCAGCAGCCTTATAGCGGGGGAGTACACAGATACGCAGTATTTT
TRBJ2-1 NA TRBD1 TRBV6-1 CASSEIGGAYNEQFF TGTGCCAGCAGTGAAATAGGGGGCGCCTACAATGAGCAGTTCTTC
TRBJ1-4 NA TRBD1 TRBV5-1 CASSSMTGGVEEKLFF TGCGCCAGCAGCTCTATGACAGGGGGCGTCGAGGAAAAACTGTTTTTT
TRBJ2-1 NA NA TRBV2 CASSGAARNEQFF TGTGCCAGCAGTGGCGCCGCTAGAAATGAGCAGTTCTTC
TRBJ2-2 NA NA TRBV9 CASSVGQTNTGELFF TGTGCCAGCAGCGTTGGTCAGACGAACACCGGGGAGCTGTTTTTT
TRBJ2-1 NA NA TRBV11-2 CASSDSLDNYNEQFF TGTGCCAGCAGCGATTCCCTTGACAACTACAATGAGCAGTTCTTC
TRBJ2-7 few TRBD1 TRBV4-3 CASSPQGTGPYEQYF TGCGCCAGCAGCCCACAGGGGACGGGACCCTACGAGCAGTACTTC
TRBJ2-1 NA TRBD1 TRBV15 CATSREIQGAYNEQFF TGTGCCACCAGCAGAGAGATACAGGGGGCCTACAATGAGCAGTTCTTC
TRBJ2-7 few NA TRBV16 CASSQGGPGYEQYF TGTGCCAGCAGCCAGGGGGGGCCGGGGTACGAGCAGTACTTC
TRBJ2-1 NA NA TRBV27 CASSARDNSYNEQFF TGTGCCAGCAGTGCCCGGGACAACTCCTACAATGAGCAGTTCTTC
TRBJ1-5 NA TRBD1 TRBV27 CASSQDRNQPQHF TGTGCCAGCTCCCAGGACAGGAATCAGCCCCAGCATTTT
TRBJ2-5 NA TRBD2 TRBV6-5 CASSYGGEGETQYF TGTGCCAGCAGTTACGGAGGGGAGGGAGAGACCCAGTACTTC
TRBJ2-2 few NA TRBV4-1 CASTPGLGGNTGELFF TGCGCCAGCACCCCCGGACTAGGGGGGAACACCGGGGAGCTGTTTTTT
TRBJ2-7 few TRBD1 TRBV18 CASSPDRVEQYF TGTGCCAGCTCCCCAGACAGGGTTGAGCAGTACTTC
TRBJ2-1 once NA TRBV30 CAWGDNYNEQFF TGTGCCTGGGGTGACAACTACAATGAGCAGTTCTTC
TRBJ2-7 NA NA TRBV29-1 CSAIRDFPYEQYF TGCAGCGCCATTCGGGACTTTCCCTACGAGCAGTACTTC
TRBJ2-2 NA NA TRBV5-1 CASSLYSTGELFF TGCGCCAGCAGCTTGTATAGCACCGGGGAGCTGTTTTTT
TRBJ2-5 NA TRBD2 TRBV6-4 CASSEGASGQETQYF TGTGCCAGCAGTGAAGGGGCTAGCGGCCAAGAGACCCAGTACTTC
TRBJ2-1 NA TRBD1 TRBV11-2 CASSLPRTGGQNEQFF TGTGCCAGCAGCCTCCCGAGGACAGGGGGCCAGAATGAGCAGTTCTTC
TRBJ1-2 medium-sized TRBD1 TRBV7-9 CASSQGTGGPLGGYTF TGTGCCAGCAGCCAGGGGACAGGTGGACCGCTAGGAGGCTACACCTTC
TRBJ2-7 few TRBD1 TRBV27 CASRREPGQGAYEQYF TGTGCCAGCAGAAGAGAACCGGGACAGGGGGCCTACGAGCAGTACTTC
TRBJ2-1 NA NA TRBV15 CATSSSGFEQFF TGTGCCACCAGCAGCTCGGGGTTTGAGCAGTTCTTC
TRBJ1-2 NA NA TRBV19 CASSKGHLGDIRYTF TGTGCCAGTAGTAAGGGACACCTCGGAGATATTCGCTACACCTTC